Listed below are T cell receptor beta chains from one sample, sequenced in a study of T-cell reconstitution after alpha-beta-depleted transplantation in children. TCRdb fed the PCR reads into MiXCR, producing one record per CDR3 protein. This table has fewer than 250,000 distinct CDR3 sequences, about a sixth appearing once. Sequencing was performed on PBMCs, mostly from graft donor cells, taken 360 days after TCRalphabeta/CD19-depleted stem cell transplant. The origin of the receptors is a male patient aged 2-15 years who had a stem cell transplant for acute lymphoblastic leukemia, so the T cells may come from the graft donor. Each CDR3 is given with its conserved first and last residue. A D gene is named only where the DNA matches it firmly. Part of the rows lack a size; the others show once, few, many or a class for expanded clones.

TRBV7-2	TRBJ1-3	few	-	TGTGCCAGCAGCTTAGCACCCGCCACCCTTCCCATATATTTT	CASSLAPATLPIYF
TRBV11-2	TRBJ1-2	few	-	TGTGCCAGCAGCTTGGACTCGAGTGGCTACACCTTC	CASSLDSSGYTF
TRBV7-9	TRBJ2-5	-	-	TGTGCCAGCAGCTCGCGGACTTTAGGGGAGACCCAGTACTTC	CASSSRTLGETQYF
TRBV10-3	TRBJ2-5	few	TRBD2	TGTGCCATCGGGGCTGGACTAGCGGGGGGCCAAGAGACCCAGTACTTC	CAIGAGLAGGQETQYF
TRBV20-1	TRBJ2-1	-	TRBD1	TGCAGTGCTCCTAGCCCTCTTTCGGACAGGTGGCTCTACAATGAGCAGTTCTTC	CSAPSPLSDRWLYNEQFF
TRBV10-3	TRBJ1-1	-	-	TGTGCCATCACTAGCCCGGGGAACACTGAAGCTTTCTTT	CAITSPGNTEAFF
TRBV28	TRBJ1-6	many	TRBD1	TGTGCCAGCAGTGGAGGACAGGGCTCCTATAATTCACCCCTCCACTTT	CASSGGQGSYNSPLHF
TRBV29-1	TRBJ1-2	-	-	TGCAGCGTTGTGAGCCAGGGAGGTGGCTACACCTTC	CSVVSQGGGYTF
TRBV4-3	TRBJ1-1	-	-	TGCGCCAGCAGCCAAGAAGGGGTAGGGAACACTGAAGCTTTCTTT	CASSQEGVGNTEAFF
TRBV9	TRBJ1-1	few	TRBD1	TGTGCCAGCAGCCGATGGACAGGGGGGAACACTGAAGCTTTCTTT	CASSRWTGGNTEAFF
TRBV7-2	TRBJ1-2	few	-	TGTGCCAGCAGCTTTGTGGCAGAAGGTGGCTACACCTTC	CASSFVAEGGYTF
TRBV6-5	TRBJ1-6	once	-	TGTGCCAGCAGTTACCGACAAGATAAGTATTCACCCCTCCACTTT	CASSYRQDKYSPLHF
TRBV11-2	TRBJ2-5	few	-	TGTGCCAGCAGCTCACTCACCGGGACAAAGAAACAAGAGACCCAGTACTTC	CASSSLTGTKKQETQYF
TRBV10-3	TRBJ2-7	few	-	TGTGCCATCAGTGAGTTCCAGCGGGACACAAGGGGCTACTCCTACGAGCAGTACTTC	CAISEFQRDTRGYSYEQYF
TRBV20-1	TRBJ2-7	-	-	TGCAGTGCTAGAGGAGGTCGGGAAGCCTACGAGCAGTACTTC	CSARGGREAYEQYF
TRBV6-6	TRBJ2-3	-	-	TGTGCCAGCGCACGGGAGGATACGCAGTATTTT	CASAREDTQYF
TRBV7-6	TRBJ2-7	few	TRBD1	TGTGCCAGCAGCTTACGTCCGGACAGGGGTTCCAACGAGCAGTACTTC	CASSLRPDRGSNEQYF
TRBV4-3	TRBJ2-2	-	-	TGCGCCAGCAGCCAAAGAGGGGCCACCGGGGAGCTGTTTTTT	CASSQRGATGELFF
TRBV4-3	TRBJ2-1	few	-	TGCGCCAGCAGCCAAGCTTCCCCTCCCCATGGTGAGCAGTTCTTC	CASSQASPPHGEQFF
TRBV18	TRBJ2-2	few	-	TGTGCCAGCTCAAAACTGAGCACCGGGGAGCTGTTTTTT	CASSKLSTGELFF
TRBV4-1	TRBJ2-7	-	TRBD2	TGCGCCAGCAGCCAAGGTTTGGCGGGGGGGCATGAGCAGTACTTC	CASSQGLAGGHEQYF
TRBV6-5	TRBJ2-1	many	TRBD1	TGTGCCAGCAGTTACCAGGACAGGGAGCCTTACAATGAGCAGTTCTTC	CASSYQDREPYNEQFF
TRBV7-9	TRBJ2-3	few	-	TGTGCCAGCAGCGCCTATCCCGACGGAATTAGCACAGATACGCAGTATTTT	CASSAYPDGISTDTQYF
TRBV12-3/TRBV12-4	TRBJ1-3	-	-	TGTGCCAGCAGTTTCTTGCGACAGGCCTCTGGAAACACCATATATTTT	CASSFLRQASGNTIYF
TRBV5-1	TRBJ2-1	few	-	TGCGCCAGCAGCTTGGCCAGGGGAATCGGTGAGCAGTTCTTC	CASSLARGIGEQFF
TRBV7-9	TRBJ2-3	few	-	TGTGCCAGCAGCTTCGACACCTTAAATACGCAGTATTTT	CASSFDTLNTQYF
TRBV11-3	TRBJ1-1	few	TRBD1	TGTGCCAGCAGCTTAGGTGGGACAGGGGGACGAGCTTTCTTT	CASSLGGTGGRAFF
TRBV10-3	TRBJ2-2	-	-	TGTGCCATCAGTGATTGGGCGGGCGCGAACACCGGGGAGCTGTTTTTT	CAISDWAGANTGELFF
TRBV7-8	TRBJ2-2	-	-	TGTGCCAGCAGCCCCAGGGTTAGGGACACCGGGGAGCTGTTTTTT	CASSPRVRDTGELFF
TRBV29-1	TRBJ2-3	few	-	TGCAGCGCCGACGGAGATACGCAGTATTTT	CSADGDTQYF
TRBV29-1	TRBJ1-4	few	TRBD1	TGCAGCGTTCCAACCCCGGGACAGGGGGCTGAAAAACTGTTTTTT	CSVPTPGQGAEKLFF
TRBV12-3/TRBV12-4	TRBJ1-6	many	TRBD1	TGTGCCAGCAGTTCCTGGGACAGGGAAGGGGCCCTCCACTTT	CASSSWDREGALHF
TRBV20-1	TRBJ2-5	few	-	TGCAGTGCTAGAGATCCCGCCAGGCCCTTGGAGACCCAGTACTTC	CSARDPARPLETQYF
TRBV10-3	TRBJ1-1	-	-	TGTGCCATCCACGTCCGCTCGAAGAACACTGAAGCTTTCTTT	CAIHVRSKNTEAFF
TRBV7-9	TRBJ1-1	few	-	TGTGCCAGCAGCTTCGTCACAGTCCACACTGAAGCTTTCTTT	CASSFVTVHTEAFF
TRBV11-1	TRBJ2-2	-	TRBD2	TGTGCCAGCAGCTTAGCCCCGGGACTAGCGGGGAAGAACACCGGGGAGCTGTTTTTT	CASSLAPGLAGKNTGELFF
TRBV29-1	TRBJ1-6	few	-	TGCAGCGTTCAAAAAGGGCAGGGCCCACCCCTCCACTTT	CSVQKGQGPPLHF